Presented here are 21 T cell receptor beta chains from one specimen sequenced in a study of blood T cell repertoires in COVID-19. Produced via immunoSEQ multiplex PCR; TCRdb's table is partial and in-frame only. The sample contains roughly 80,000 clones, roughly nine tenths of which appear only once. The sample consisted of peripheral blood. These TCRs come from a woman of 80 years or more with active or convalescent COVID-19.

V gene TRBV2 combines with J gene TRBJ1-2, with D tentatively TRBD1 (5 bases). Germline CDR1 SNHLY, CDR2 FYNNEI. V gave up 2 bases and J gave up 2 bases, with 18 bases separating them. The CDR3 loop spans 17 amino acids. CDR3 amino acids: CASSEQGGAWINYGYTF. Written as DNA, the CDR3 is TGTGCCAGCAGTGAACAAGGAGGGGCTTGGATCAACTATGGCTACACCTTC.

Only a few counts were recorded for this clone. The chain links TRBV30 to TRBJ1-5; 10 bases align to TRBD1. The J segment lost 4 bases and the V segment lost 4 bases, leaving 4 bases of the junction unmatched. The CDR3 consists of 14 residues. CDR1 is GTSNPN, CDR2 SVGIG, per germline (reference sequence). The CDR3 spells CAWTGTGVNQPQHF. DNA of the CDR3: TGTGCCTGGACCGGGACAGGGGTTAATCAGCCCCAGCATTTT.

The chain employs TRBV4-1 and TRBJ2-1, with a tentative D call TRBD1 (6 bases). Looked up from germline, CDR1 is MGHRA and CDR2 is YSYEKL. V was clipped by 0 bases and J by 10 bases, with 19 bases between them. The CDR3 loop spans 16 amino acids. The CDR3 loop is CASSQEGAPEGNEQFF. CDR3 nucleotide sequence: TGCGCCAGCAGCCAAGAGGGGGCCCCTGAGGGGAACGAGCAGTTCTTC.

The rearrangement links TRBV19 to TRBJ2-2; 9 bases align to TRBD1. The CDR3 has 15 amino acids. Trimming took 11 bases from V and 4 from J; bases not matched to a gene: 11. CDR1 LNHDA and CDR2 SQIVND come from the germline V gene (reference sequence). The CDR3 reads CACTRDRDITGELFF. The CDR3 DNA is TGTGCCTGCACTCGGGACAGGGATATCACCGGGGAGCTGTTTTTT.

This clone is a singleton in its sample. The CDR3 coding sequence is TGTGCCACCAGCTACCACCCGACAGGGATCATGTACGAGCAGTACTTC. Translation gives CATSYHPTGIMYEQYF. The genes are TRBV15 and TRBJ2-7; 7 nucleotides line up with TRBD1. Unmatched junction bases numbered 14, after V lost 5 bases and J lost 4 bases. The germline V gene has CDR1 LNHNV and CDR2 YYDKDF (reference sequence). The CDR3 is 16 amino acids.

The chain is built from TRBV3-1 (or the pseudogene TRBV3-2) and TRBJ1-2, with 7 bases that match TRBD1. Per germline, CDR1 LGHDT and CDR2 YNNKEL (reference sequence). CDR3 length: 16 residues. The V gene end was trimmed by 0 bases and the J gene end by 6 bases; junction bases not matched to a gene: 10. Written as DNA, the CDR3 is TGTGCCAGCAGCCAAGATCTTCGACAGGGAAAGGATGGCTACACCTTC. Its translation: CASSQDLRQGKDGYTF.

The chain employs TRBV20-1 and TRBJ1-2; D is undetermined. V gave up 3 bases and J gave up 4 bases, with 21 bases separating them. Germline loops: CDR1 DFQATT, CDR2 SNEGSKA (reference sequence). CDR3 length: 16 amino acids. The CDR3 DNA is TGCAGTGCTAGTCCGGCCACAGAACCCCCGCCCTATGGCTACACCTTC. It specifies CSASPATEPPPYGYTF.

CDR3 DNA sequence: TGTGCCAGCTCACTTCAGGGGGCCGATCAGCCCCAGCATTTT. Translated, it gives CASSLQGADQPQHF. The chain is built from TRBV18 and TRBJ1-5, with 8 bases identical to TRBD1. V was clipped by 4 bases and J by 5 bases; unmatched bases: 4. The CDR3 covers 14 residues. Germline CDR1 and CDR2: KGHSH and LQKENI.

The chain employs TRBV5-5 and TRBJ1-5, with TRBD1 identical over 7 bases. After removal of 1 base from V and 2 bases from J, the junction contained 6 bases not matched to a gene. CDR3 length: 16 amino acids. Germline lookup yields CDR1 SGHKS and CDR2 YYEKEE (reference sequence). This chain's CDR3 is CASSLRSGGGNQPQHF. CDR3 DNA: TGTGCCAGCAGCTTGCGGTCAGGGGGTGGCAATCAGCCCCAGCATTTT. Full variable domain (remainder filled in from reference TRBV5-5 and TRBJ1-5): DAGVTQSPTHLIKTRGQQVTLRCSPISGHKSVSWYQQVLGQGPQFIFQYYEKEERGRGNFPDRFSARQFPNYSSELNVNALLLGDSALYLCASSLRSGGGNQPQHFGDGTRLSIL.

This clone occurred once. The J gene is TRBJ2-7, the V gene TRBV19, with a weak D call TRBD2 (5 bases). The V end lost 2 bases, the J end lost 4 bases, and 15 bases lay between the germline ends. This CDR3 is built from 15 residues. Germline CDR1 reads LNHDA; CDR2 reads SQIVND (reference sequence). CDR3 DNA: TGTGCCAGTAGTATAAACGGCAATAGAGGGTACGAGCAGTACTTC. Translation gives CASSINGNRGYEQYF.

The V call is TRBV5-1, the J call TRBJ2-1, with TRBD1 matching 9 bases. Trimming at V came to 0 bases and at J to 4 bases, leaving 8 bases not matched to a gene. The CDR3 consists of 17 residues. Per germline, CDR1 SGHRS and CDR2 YFSETQ. The CDR3 DNA sequence: TGCGCCAGCAGCTTGGTAGGGGGACAGGGTATTTACAATGAGCAGTTCTTC. Translation: CASSLVGGQGIYNEQFF.

CDR3 sequence reads: CASSSRIMNTEAFF. The CDR3 coding sequence is TGTGCCAGCAGCTCGAGGATTATGAACACTGAAGCTTTCTTT. This chain joins TRBV7-2 and TRBJ1-1; D is unclear. This CDR3 comprises 14 residues. CDR1 SGHTA and CDR2 FQGNSA come from the germline V gene. V was pared by 4 bases and J by 0 bases, with 9 bases between.

The chain joins TRBV7-3 to TRBJ2-3, with a weak D call TRBD1 (5 bases). Germline V CDR1 and CDR2: SGHTA, FQGTGA. The CDR3 is made up of 15 amino acids. The ends were cut back, 2 bases at V and 2 bases at J, with 11 bases in the middle. This chain's CDR3 is CASSLHAGITDTQYF. Written as DNA, the CDR3 is TGTGCCAGCAGCTTACACGCAGGGATCACAGATACGCAGTATTTT.

In this sample, this clone turned up a few times. The gene calls are TRBV2 and TRBJ1-4; 8 bases align to TRBD1. The V segment lost 5 bases and the J segment 4 bases; nucleotides outside the gene matches: 6. Germline assignment: CDR1 SNHLY and CDR2 FYNNEI. The CDR3 covers 15 residues. The CDR3 here is CASSHRTGINEKLFF. For the CDR3, the DNA is TGTGCCAGCAGTCACCGGACAGGGATTAATGAAAAACTGTTTTTT.

The chain couples TRBV5-1 to TRBJ1-4, with D unresolved. The V end was cut by 5 bases, the J end by 8 bases, with 16 bases between. Germline assignment: CDR1 SGHRS and CDR2 YFSETQ. The CDR3 covers 14 residues. This CDR3 is CASRREGLREKLFF. CDR3 nucleotide sequence: TGCGCCAGCAGAAGGGAGGGCTTGAGGGAAAAACTGTTTTTT.

The chain recombines TRBV27 with TRBJ1-2; weak D call: TRBD1 (6 bases). This CDR3 spans 13 amino acids. Trimming shortened V by 5 bases and J by 4 bases, and 11 bases separated the two germline ends. Germline CDR1 is MNHEY and CDR2 is SMNVEV (reference sequence). DNA of the CDR3: TGTGCCAGCAGTCCAGGGGATGGCTATGGCTACACCTTC. Amino acid sequence: CASSPGDGYGYTF.

This clone came up once. V gene TRBV6-4 combines with J gene TRBJ1-2; 7 bases line up with TRBD1. The CDR3 contains 15 residues. V shed 0 bases and J 6 bases; nucleotides not matched to a gene: 7. Germline V gene data show CDR1 as MRHNA and CDR2 as SNTAGT. In DNA, the CDR3 is TGTGCCAGCAGTGACTCTGGGGGGACAGATCATGGCTACACCTTC. This translates into CASSDSGGTDHGYTF.

This clone has a single count. The chain is built from TRBV12-3 or TRBV12-4 and TRBJ1-1, with D unclear. Trimming removed 5 bases from V and 5 bases from J, with 12 bases in between. This CDR3 has 13 residues. The CDR3: CASSPETGTEAFF. CDR3 bases: TGTGCCAGCAGTCCCGAAACGGGGACTGAAGCTTTCTTT.

This clone occurred once. The chain uses TRBV6-5 and TRBJ1-3, with a tentative D call TRBD1 (5 bases). The CDR3 loop spans 14 amino acids. Looked up from germline, CDR1 is MNHEY and CDR2 is SVGAGI. V was pared by 6 bases and J by 6 bases, with 15 bases between. CDR3 region: CASSPGGILNTIYF. The CDR3 region has the DNA TGTGCCAGCAGCCCGGGGGGAATCTTAAACACCATATATTTT.

The count of this clone is one. The chain uses TRBV3-1 (or the pseudogene TRBV3-2) and TRBJ1-6; 9 nucleotides agree with TRBD1. V was clipped by 3 bases and J by 7 bases; unmatched bases: 10. Germline-derived CDR1 and CDR2 are LGHDT and YNNKEL (reference sequence). The CDR3 is 17 amino acids. The CDR3 region is CASSHLNRDRANSPLHF. The DNA for the CDR3 is TGTGCCAGCAGCCATCTTAACCGGGACAGGGCCAATTCACCCCTCCACTTT.

The rearrangement uses TRBV7-2 and TRBJ1-1; TRBD1 matches at 7 bases. Germline values: CDR1 SGHTA, CDR2 FQGNSA. CDR3 length: 16 residues. The junction had 7 bases not matched to a gene; V was cut back by 1 base and J by 2 bases. The CDR3, as DNA: TGTGCCAGCAGCTTAGTTACGGGGACAGAAAACACTGAAGCTTTCTTT. Translated, it gives CASSLVTGTENTEAFF.